These 28 T cell receptor beta chains were sequenced from one sample in a study of CD8+ T cells in alopecia areata. It was cDNA, reverse transcribed from extracted RNA, that served as the sequencing template. Method: immunoSEQ multiplex PCR; TCRdb's copy keeps in-frame clones and lacks some. The sample carries 150,000 to 200,000 clones, over 50% recorded once. The starting material was CD4+ T cells sorted from blood, obtained at week 0. These receptors were taken from a human donor with alopecia areata.

The V and J genes are TRBV29-1 and TRBJ2-2; D might be TRBD1 (6 bases). This CDR3 is 13 amino acids long. CDR1 is SQVTM and CDR2 is ANQGSEA in the germline V gene. Trimming took 4 bases from V and 9 from J, leaving 15 bases between them. The CDR3 here is CSVASVTGRELFF. DNA of the CDR3: TGCAGCGTTGCGTCAGTCACAGGGAGGGAGCTGTTTTTT.

V and J are TRBV30 and TRBJ1-2; D uncertain. V lost 4 bases, J lost 4 bases, and 7 bases lay in between. The CDR3 spans 11 residues. CDR1 is GTSNPN and CDR2 is SVGIG in the germline V gene (reference sequence). CDR3 sequence reads: CAWMKGYGYTF. The DNA of the CDR3 is TGTGCCTGGATGAAGGGCTATGGCTACACCTTC.

This clone was found once. The chain combines TRBV6-5 with TRBJ2-7; no reliable D call. Germline V gene lookup returns CDR1 MNHEY and CDR2 SVGAGI. The length of the CDR3 is 13 residues. Trimming removed 1 base from V and 0 bases from J, with 4 bases in between. CDR3 protein: CASSYYSSYEQYF. In DNA, the CDR3 is TGTGCCAGCAGTTACTACAGCTCCTACGAGCAGTACTTC.

The rearrangement links TRBV7-8 to TRBJ1-1; D is ambiguous. V lost 5 bases, J lost 3 bases, and 10 bases lay in between. This CDR3 spans 13 amino acids. Germline lookup yields CDR1 SGHVS and CDR2 FQNEAQ. The CDR3, as DNA: TGTGCCAGCAGCAATGGCCGGGACACTGAAGCTTTCTTT. This sequence encodes CASSNGRDTEAFF.

The chain recombines TRBV19 with TRBJ1-4; D unclear. This CDR3 is 15 amino acids long. Germline lookup yields CDR1 LNHDA and CDR2 SQIVND (reference sequence). The V gene lost 5 bases and the J gene lost 6 bases, with 16 bases spanning the gap. The CDR3 DNA sequence: TGTGCCAGTAGTGCGGTGGACCTTGGGGATGAAAAACTGTTTTTT. The encoded protein is CASSAVDLGDEKLFF.

V and J are TRBV6-6 and TRBJ2-7; 7 nucleotides align to TRBD2. Germline-derived CDR1 and CDR2 are MNHNY and SVGAGI (reference sequence). The J segment lost 2 bases and the V segment lost 2 bases, leaving 3 bases of the junction unmatched. There are 14 residues in the CDR3. The CDR3: CASSYTAGPYEQYF. CDR3 in DNA: TGTGCCAGCAGTTACACAGCGGGGCCCTACGAGCAGTACTTC.

This clone is a singleton in its sample. CDR3 amino acids: CAWRAGIGVVDTQYF. The CDR3 coding sequence is TGTGCCTGGCGCGCCGGGATCGGGGTGGTAGATACGCAGTATTTT. The rearrangement links TRBV30 to TRBJ2-3; the D gene is possibly TRBD2 (5 bases). The CDR3 is 15 residues long. The germline V gene encodes CDR1 GTSNPN and CDR2 SVGIG (reference sequence). Trimming left V 5 bases short and J 5 bases short, with 20 bases between.

This clone came up a few times. Here the CDR3 DNA reads TGTGCCAGCAGCTTCCACGGGACAGCCCTAGTACGACCTGGGGCCAACGTCCTGACTTTC. Translated, it gives CASSFHGTALVRPGANVLTF. V is TRBV11-3 and J is TRBJ2-6; 7 bases fit TRBD1. With 3 bases clipped from V and 2 bases from J, the junction kept 16 bases outside the gene matches. CDR1 and CDR2 from the germline V gene are SGHNT and YENEEA. The length of the CDR3 is 20 residues. The full variable domain, with the rest looked up from reference TRBV11-3 and TRBJ2-6, is EAGVVQSPRYKIIEKKQPVAFWCNPISGHNTLYWYLQNLGQGPELLIRYENEEAVDDSQLPKDRFSAERLKGVDSTLKIQPAELGDSAVYLCASSFHGTALVRPGANVLTFGAGSRLTVL.

This clone was recorded only once. This chain joins TRBV9 and TRBJ2-7; TRBD2 might be the D (6 bases). V lost 0 bases to trimming and J lost 3 bases, with 13 bases between them. The CDR3 spans 15 residues. The germline V gene has CDR1 SGDLS and CDR2 YYNGEE. CDR3 coding DNA: TGTGCCAGCAGCGTAGCTGGGAGGTCGGTCTACGAGCAGTACTTC. Its translation: CASSVAGRSVYEQYF.

This clone was observed a single time. The chain carries TRBV5-1 and TRBJ2-3, with TRBD2 identical over 8 bases. With V trimmed by 0 bases and J by 0 bases, 6 bases remained unmatched. The CDR3 extends over 17 amino acids. From germline, CDR1 is SGHRS and CDR2 YFSETQ. CDR3 coding DNA: TGCGCCAGCAGCTTGGCCCGACTAGCGAGGAGCACAGATACGCAGTATTTT. Translated, it gives CASSLARLARSTDTQYF.

V and J are TRBV29-1 and TRBJ2-2; 9 bases are shared with TRBD1. CDR1 SQVTM and CDR2 ANQGSEA come from the germline V gene. J was trimmed by 5 bases and V by 6 bases; bases with no gene match: 10. CDR3 length: 15 residues. CDR3 in DNA: TGCAGCGTCGCCAACCGGGACAGGGATACCGGGGAGCTGTTTTTT. It specifies CSVANRDRDTGELFF.

This clone has more than one count but fewer than ten. This sequence joins TRBV29-1 and TRBJ2-7; D possibly uses TRBD1 or TRBD2 (5 bases each). V lost 7 bases to trimming and J lost 5 bases, with 18 bases between them. CDR1 and CDR2 from the germline V gene are SQVTM and ANQGSEA. This CDR3 comprises 13 residues. Here the CDR3 reads CSAARGSLDEQYF. The DNA for the CDR3 is TGCAGCGCCGCCCGGGGCAGCCTTGACGAGCAGTACTTC.

V usage is TRBV30 and J usage is TRBJ1-5, with D uncertain. The germline V gene has CDR1 GTSNPN and CDR2 SVGIG (reference sequence). The ends were cut back, 1 base at V and 11 bases at J, with 15 bases in the middle. This CDR3 has 13 amino acids. This CDR3 reads CAWSDRGLPSQHF. CDR3 nucleotides: TGTGCCTGGAGTGATCGGGGTCTCCCGTCCCAGCATTTT. The full variable domain, rest sourced from reference TRBV30 and TRBJ1-5, is SQTIHQWPATLVQPVGSPLSLECTVEGTSNPNLYWYRQAAGRGLQLLFYSVGIGQISSEVPQNLSASRPQDRQFILSSKKLLLSDSGFYLCAWSDRGLPSQHFGDGTRLSIL.

The chain links TRBV4-2 to TRBJ1-3, with TRBD1 matching over 7 bases. With V trimmed by 0 bases and J by 4 bases, 3 bases remained unmatched. The CDR3 contains 15 residues. CDR1 is LGHNA, CDR2 YNFKEQ, per germline. In DNA form, the CDR3 reads TGTGCCAGCAGCCAAGATGAAGGGGGCGGAAACACCATATATTTT. Its protein product is CASSQDEGGGNTIYF.

This clone was seen a handful of times. V is TRBV10-3 and J is TRBJ2-7; D is perhaps TRBD1 (8 bases). This CDR3 has 16 residues. V was shortened by 2 bases and J by 1 base, with 15 bases between the two germline ends. Per germline, CDR1 ENHRY and CDR2 SYGVKD. The CDR3 region is CAISEGQGGGSYEQYF. The CDR3 DNA follows: TGTGCCATCAGTGAGGGACAGGGAGGGGGATCCTACGAGCAGTACTTC.

The rearrangement joins TRBV7-9 to TRBJ1-6; D gene unclear. The CDR3 spans 13 residues. The V end lost 10 bases, the J end lost 2 bases, and 9 bases lay between the germline ends. Germline CDR1 SEHNR, CDR2 FQNEAQ (reference sequence). This chain's CDR3 is CATGGTYNSPLHF. The CDR3 nucleotides read TGTGCCACTGGAGGGACCTATAATTCACCCCTCCACTTT.

The chain links TRBV4-2 to TRBJ2-7, with TRBD2 identical over 7 bases. This CDR3 is 15 amino acids long. The germline gives CDR1 LGHNA, CDR2 YNFKEQ. J lost 6 bases, V lost 4 bases, and 12 bases had no gene match. CDR3 nucleotides: TGTGCCAGCAGCCGTGTGGGGGGGGTTACCACCGAGCAGTACTTC. Protein: CASSRVGGVTTEQYF.

The table lists this clone with a few counts. The chain is built from TRBV4-2 and TRBJ2-2, with 12 bases lining up with TRBD2. CDR1 is LGHNA, CDR2 YNFKEQ, per germline. The CDR3 spans 16 residues. V was pared by 4 bases and J by 0 bases, with 0 bases of the junction left unmatched. CDR3 coding DNA: TGTGCCAGCAGCCCTAGCGGGGGGGCGAACACCGGGGAGCTGTTTTTT. This codes for CASSPSGGANTGELFF.

The V gene is TRBV6-5, the J gene TRBJ1-5; 7 bases are shared with TRBD1. V shed 2 bases, J shed 0 bases, and the junction held 4 bases outside the gene matches. The CDR3 runs 16 residues. In germline, CDR1 is MNHEY, CDR2 SVGAGI. The DNA for the CDR3 is TGTGCCAGCAGTTACCAGGGGGGAAATAGCAATCAGCCCCAGCATTTT. It yields the protein CASSYQGGNSNQPQHF.

The sample holds one count of this clone. The chain employs TRBV7-8 and TRBJ2-7; TRBD2 matches 12 bases. The CDR3 extends over 19 amino acids. The germline V gene has CDR1 SGHVS and CDR2 FQNEAQ. The V segment lost 4 bases and the J segment 1 base; nucleotides outside the gene matches: 14. CDR3 DNA: TGTGCCAGCAGCTCCTCCGGGACTAGCGGGCCAAGGACTTCCTACGAGCAGTACTTC. Translating gives CASSSSGTSGPRTSYEQYF.

V usage is TRBV7-9 and J usage is TRBJ2-1, with 11 bases identical to TRBD2. In germline, CDR1 is SEHNR, CDR2 FQNEAQ (reference sequence). Germline trimming cut 3 bases from V and 2 bases from J; bases unmatched to any gene: 3. The CDR3 sequence is 16 residues long. CDR3 nucleotides: TGTGCCAGCAGCTTCCGACTAGCGGGAACCTACAATGAGCAGTTCTTC. This encodes CASSFRLAGTYNEQFF.

The chain employs TRBV2 and TRBJ2-7; D is undetermined. Looked up from germline, CDR1 is SNHLY and CDR2 is FYNNEI. The CDR3 is made up of 12 amino acids. V lost 3 bases and J 2 bases, leaving 5 bases between the germline ends. DNA for the CDR3: TGTGCCAGCAGTGACTTTACCTACGAGCAGTACTTC. It translates to CASSDFTYEQYF.

The chain employs TRBV4-1 and TRBJ1-5, with D perhaps TRBD1 (5 bases). Deletions cut 6 bases from V and 0 bases from J, with 15 bases between. Germline V gene sequence: CDR1 MGHRA, CDR2 YSYEKL. This CDR3 region has 16 residues. The CDR3 coding sequence is TGCGCCAGCAGGGACGGGACGGCTCTTAGCAATCAGCCCCAGCATTTT. Translated, it gives CASRDGTALSNQPQHF.

The rearrangement links TRBV29-1 to TRBJ2-7; D perhaps matches TRBD2 (5 bases). V gave up 5 bases and J gave up 13 bases, with 18 bases separating them. The CDR3 is made up of 11 amino acids. The V gene's germline CDR1 is SQVTM and CDR2 ANQGSEA. The CDR3 protein is CSVSRGPRTYF. CDR3 DNA sequence: TGCAGCGTTAGTCGCGGCCCAAGGACTTACTTC.

The V call is TRBV5-1, the J call TRBJ1-4; D is unclear. CDR1 is SGHRS and CDR2 is YFSETQ in the germline V gene. The CDR3 contains 13 residues. V dropped 0 bases and J dropped 5 bases, with 5 bases sitting between them. DNA of the CDR3: TGCGCCAGCAGCTTGGAGGAAAATGAAAAACTGTTTTTT. This codes for CASSLEENEKLFF.

The chain is built from TRBV4-1 and TRBJ2-5; no clear D. From germline, CDR1 is MGHRA and CDR2 YSYEKL. The CDR3 has 13 amino acids. The V and J ends lost 2 bases and 1 base respectively, with 5 bases between them. The CDR3 sequence is CASSQNSQETQYF. The CDR3 region has the DNA TGCGCCAGCAGCCAAAACAGCCAAGAGACCCAGTACTTC.

V gene TRBV6-4 combines with J gene TRBJ2-7, with TRBD1 matching over 9 bases. With V trimmed by 5 bases and J by 3 bases, 5 bases remained unmatched. Per the germline V gene, CDR1 is MRHNA and CDR2 is SNTAGT. The CDR3 loop spans 14 amino acids. The CDR3: CASSQDRGNYEQYF. The CDR3 DNA reads as TGTGCCAGCAGTCAAGACAGGGGGAACTACGAGCAGTACTTC.

The genes are TRBV7-2 and TRBJ2-5; possibly TRBD1 or TRBD2 for D (6 bases each). Per germline, CDR1 SGHTA and CDR2 FQGNSA. Trimming removed 5 bases at V and 3 bases at J, with 16 bases between. The CDR3 is 15 amino acids. CDR3 loop: CASSQLQGGKETQYF. CDR3 nucleotide sequence: TGTGCCAGCAGCCAATTACAGGGAGGAAAAGAGACCCAGTACTTC.